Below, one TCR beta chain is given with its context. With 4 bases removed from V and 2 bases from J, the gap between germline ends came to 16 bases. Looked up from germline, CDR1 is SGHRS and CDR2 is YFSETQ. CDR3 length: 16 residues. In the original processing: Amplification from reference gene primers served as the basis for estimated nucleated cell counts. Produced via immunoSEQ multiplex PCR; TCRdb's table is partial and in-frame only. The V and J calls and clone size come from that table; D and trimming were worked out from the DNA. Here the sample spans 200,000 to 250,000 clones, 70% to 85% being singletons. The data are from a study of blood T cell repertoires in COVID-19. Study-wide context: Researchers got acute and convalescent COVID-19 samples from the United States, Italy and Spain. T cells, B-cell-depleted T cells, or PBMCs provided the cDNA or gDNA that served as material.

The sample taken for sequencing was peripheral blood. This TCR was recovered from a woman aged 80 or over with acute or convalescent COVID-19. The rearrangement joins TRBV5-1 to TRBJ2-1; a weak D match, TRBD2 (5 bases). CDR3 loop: CASSVRAKVAYNEQFF. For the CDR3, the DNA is TGCGCCAGCAGCGTGCGGGCCAAAGTCGCCTACAATGAGCAGTTCTTC.